The 32 T cell receptor beta chains listed next were all sequenced from one sample in a study of tumor-infiltrating lymphocytes in oesophageal squamous cell carcinoma (dated by TCRdb to the mid-2010s). Receptors were amplified or captured by PCR. The run used an Illumina HiSeq 2000. TCRdb handled the public reads itself, with Q25 trimming in fastp and clone calling in MiXCR, and kept productive beta chains. CDR3 protein duplicates are merged, each entry listing the most common genes and DNA. This sample lists 13,000 or so distinct CDR3 sequences; 45% to 60% were detected once. The ten largest clones take up around 10% of the sample. Material: blood. These receptors all come from a female donor with esophageal squamous cell carcinoma.

The genes are TRBV7-2 and TRBJ2-7, with 8 bases that match TRBD1. Germline V gene sequence: CDR1 SGHTA, CDR2 FQGNSA. Trimming removed 1 base from V and 2 bases from J; junction bases left unmatched: 4. This CDR3 is built from 15 residues. Here the CDR3 reads CASSLGAGQAYEQYF. The CDR3, as DNA: TGTGCCAGCAGCTTAGGTGCGGGACAGGCCTACGAGCAGTACTTC.

About this clonotype: Lacking the conserved final phenylalanine or tryptophan, this CDR3 likely reflects a read error. The limits of the CDR3 on the DNA are not certain, so only TCRdb's listed CDR3 is given. The chain uses TRBV5-3 and TRBJ2-5. TRBV5-3 is flagged as an ORF with uncertain function. The CDR3 has 12 residues if both end residues are counted. CDR3 residues: CASGAYSYTFGS.

The J gene is TRBJ2-1, the V gene TRBV28; D is unclear. Judging by the DNA end, TRBJ2-7 fits better; the J call may be wrong. Germline values: CDR1 MDHEN, CDR2 SYDVKM. The CDR3 has 14 residues. CDR3 sequence reads: CASSSWTSNDEQYF. The CDR3 DNA follows: TGTGCCAGCAGTTCCTGGACCAGCAACGACGAGCAGTACTTC.

This clonotype appeared once. The rearrangement joins TRBV6-1 to TRBJ2-2, with a possible D match to TRBD1 (5 bases). Germline CDR1 and CDR2: MNHNS and SASEGT. This CDR3 has 15 amino acids. V gave up 10 bases and J gave up 6 bases, with 21 bases separating them. Here the CDR3 DNA reads TGTGCCATCTACCAATTCGGACAAGGGTCCGGGGAGCTGTTTTTT. Translation gives CAIYQFGQGSGELFF.

The chain has TRBV6-1 and TRBJ2-6; the D is unclear. Germline V lookup: CDR1 MNHNS, CDR2 SASEGT. The germline V and J ends were trimmed by 4 bases and 0 bases, with 7 bases remaining between them. The length of the CDR3 is 15 residues. The chain's CDR3 is CASSAESSGANVLTF. Here the CDR3 DNA reads TGTGCCAGCAGTGCAGAGAGCTCTGGGGCCAACGTCCTGACTTTC.

This chain connects TRBV7-4 to TRBJ2-6; D gene uncertain. Near its end, the DNA agrees better with TRBJ2-1, so the J call may be wrong. This CDR3 is 16 amino acids long. CDR1 is SGHVT, CDR2 SQSDAQ, per germline. This chain's CDR3 is CASSLGIALGYNEQFF. CDR3 bases: TGTGCCAGCAGCTTAGGTATCGCGTTGGGCTACAATGAGCAGTTCTTC.

The V and J genes are TRBV6-8 and TRBJ2-4; D might be TRBD1 (6 bases). The closer fit of TRBJ2-7 to the DNA end suggests the J call may be wrong. Per the germline V gene, CDR1 is MNHGY and CDR2 is SAAAGT. The CDR3 has 14 residues. The CDR3 nucleotides are TGTGCCAGCAGGACGCGGACAGCACCCAACGAGCAGTACTTC. Amino acid sequence: CASRTRTAPNEQYF.

This clonotype has a count of ten or more. The chain has TRBV4-1 and TRBJ2-2, with D unclear. V was trimmed by 5 bases and J by 6 bases, leaving 19 bases between them. Germline CDR1 reads MGHRA; CDR2 reads YSYEKL. This CDR3 is 16 amino acids long. The CDR3 DNA reads TGCGCCAGCAGCTTAAAGAAATCTTTATCGGCCGGGGAGCTGTTTTTT. Amino acid sequence: CASSLKKSLSAGELFF.

Worth noting for this clonotype: In this CDR3 the conserved last residue, phenylalanine or tryptophan, is missing, so a read error is likely. The chain links TRBV7-6 to TRBJ2-3; 7 nucleotides match TRBD1. Trimming removed 6 bases from V and 4 bases from J; junction bases left unmatched: 7. CDR3 size: 14 residues. The germline CDR1 and CDR2 sequences are SGHVS and FNYEAQ. In DNA, the CDR3 is TGTGCCAGCAGTTGGGACAGTTATGCAGATACGCAGTATTTA. Translation gives CASSWDSYADTQYL.

The table lists this clonotype with a few counts. The chain has TRBV7-2 and TRBJ2-5, with D maybe TRBD1 (6 bases). The DNA matches TRBJ2-7 better at its end, which makes the J call doubtful. This CDR3 comprises 14 residues. Germline assignment: CDR1 SGHTA and CDR2 FQGNSA. For the CDR3, the DNA is TGTGCCAGCAATACAGGGCTTAAAAGATACGAGCAGTACTTC. It specifies CASNTGLKRYEQYF.

By sample fraction, this clonotype is medium-sized. The rearrangement uses TRBV11-2 and TRBJ2-1; D is perhaps TRBD1 (5 bases). The CDR3 contains 16 residues. The germline V gene has CDR1 SGHAT and CDR2 FQNNGV. The V end was cut by 0 bases, the J end by 3 bases, with 12 bases between. The CDR3 here is CASSLDRVLDYNEQFF. The CDR3 DNA reads as TGTGCCAGCAGCTTAGACAGGGTTTTGGACTACAATGAGCAGTTCTTC. The variable domain in full, completed from reference TRBV11-2 and TRBJ2-1, reads EAGVAQSPRYKIIEKRQSVAFWCNPISGHATLYWYQQILGQGPKLLIQFQNNGVVDDSQLPKDRFSAERLKGVDSTLKIQPAKLEDSAVYLCASSLDRVLDYNEQFFGPGTRLTVL.

As regards this clonotype: Compared with germline, one end of the junction differs, possibly owing to a read error. The chain joins TRBV19 to TRBJ2-1; D is perhaps TRBD2 (5 bases). The germline CDR1 and CDR2 sequences are LNHDA and SQIVND (reference sequence). This CDR3 is built from 14 residues. CDR3 residues: CASSIGIYNSPLHF. CDR3 nucleotide sequence: TGTGCCAGTAGTATCGGGATTTATAATTCACCCCTCCACTTC.

This clonotype appeared many times. A much larger clone is a single base away; this may be a read error. The chain carries TRBV5-1 and TRBJ2-1; 7 bases fit TRBD1. The J call may be faulty, since TRBJ2-7 better matches the DNA end. In germline, CDR1 is SGHRS, CDR2 YFSETQ. The CDR3 is 15 amino acids. Written as DNA, the CDR3 is TGCGCCAGCAGCTTGGCCGACAGGGTAGGGAATGAGCAGTACTTC. Protein: CASSLADRVGNEQYF.

This clonotype was observed at least ten times. The V and J genes are TRBV5-1 and TRBJ2-7, with D tentatively TRBD1 (6 bases). CDR3 size: 15 residues. Germline CDR1 is SGHRS and CDR2 is YFSETQ. V lost 1 base, J lost 2 bases, and 13 bases lay in between. In DNA form, the CDR3 reads TGCGCCAGCAGCTTGAGGATTGGGACACCCTACGAGCAGTACTTC. Amino acids: CASSLRIGTPYEQYF.

The V and J genes are TRBV7-3 and TRBJ2-1, with D possibly matching TRBD2 (5 bases). V lost 5 bases to trimming and J lost 0 bases, with 11 bases between them. The germline V gene encodes CDR1 SGHTA and CDR2 FQGTGA. This CDR3 has 15 residues. The CDR3 reads CASSQRGSSYNEQFF. CDR3 sequence (DNA): TGTGCCAGCAGCCAGCGAGGGAGCTCCTACAATGAGCAGTTCTTC.

This chain joins TRBV11-2 and TRBJ2-3; D is ambiguous. The end of the DNA fits TRBJ2-5 better, so the J call may be wrong. The CDR3 has 14 residues. Germline CDR1 SGHAT, CDR2 FQNNGV. In DNA, the CDR3 is TGTGCCAGCAGCTTAGCAACGATCCGGGAGACCCAGTACTTC. This sequence encodes CASSLATIRETQYF.

A few counts support this clonotype. The J gene is TRBJ2-5, the V gene TRBV6-4; no reliable D call. This CDR3 comprises 13 residues. Germline V gene sequence: CDR1 MRHNA, CDR2 SNTAGT. The V end was cut by 3 bases, the J end by 3 bases, with 8 bases between. Here the CDR3 DNA reads TGTGCCAGCAGTGAGTGGGCAGAAGAGACCCAGTACTTC. Translation: CASSEWAEETQYF.

V is TRBV7-3 and J is TRBJ2-3, with D possibly TRBD1 on 5 matching bases. Germline V gene data show CDR1 as SGHTA and CDR2 as FQGTGA. The V end lost 7 bases, the J end lost 4 bases, and 21 bases lay between the germline ends. The CDR3 totals 16 residues. For the CDR3, the DNA is TGTGCCAGCACTACCCGGTGGGCCAGGGTAGCAGATACGCAGTATTTT. It encodes CASTTRWARVADTQYF.

The rearrangement links TRBV7-2 to TRBJ1-2; the match to TRBD1 covers 12 bases. V was pared by 2 bases and J by 0 bases, with 10 bases of the junction left unmatched. Germline loops: CDR1 SGHTA, CDR2 FQGNSA. The CDR3 totals 19 residues. The CDR3 region is CASSLLAGTGGRANYGYTF. The CDR3 DNA follows: TGTGCCAGCAGCTTATTAGCTGGGACAGGGGGCCGAGCTAACTATGGCTACACCTTC.

The genes are TRBV10-2 and TRBJ2-3, with D possibly TRBD1 on 6 matching bases. The J call may be incorrect, as the DNA end agrees better with TRBJ1-1. CDR1 and CDR2 from the germline V gene are WSHSY and SAAADI. The CDR3 length is 16 residues. Here the CDR3 reads CASSEWADRKNTEAFF. Written as DNA, the CDR3 is TGCGCCAGCAGTGAGTGGGCCGACAGGAAGAACACTGAAGCTTTCTTT.

This clonotype was observed at least ten times. The V call is TRBV28, the J call TRBJ1-5; no clear D gene. The V end lost 6 bases, the J end lost 2 bases, and 17 bases lay between the germline ends. Per the germline V gene, CDR1 is MDHEN and CDR2 is SYDVKM. There are 16 residues in the CDR3. CDR3 in amino acids: CASRAGRAWGNQPQHF. The CDR3 coding sequence is TGTGCCAGCAGAGCCGGGAGGGCCTGGGGCAATCAGCCCCAGCATTTT.

The chain recombines TRBV7-8 with TRBJ1-3, with D possibly TRBD1 on 5 matching bases. Germline CDR1 SGHVS, CDR2 FQNEAQ. The V and J ends lost 8 bases and 4 bases respectively, with 18 bases between them. The CDR3 totals 15 residues. CDR3 nucleotides: TGTGCCAGCGACCCAGGGCAGGGAGGAGGAAACACCATATATTTT. Its protein is CASDPGQGGGNTIYF. Using reference TRBV7-8 and TRBJ1-3 for the parts outside the CDR3, the full variable domain is GAGVSQSPRYKVAKRGQDVALRCDPISGHVSLFWYQQALGQGPEFLTYFQNEAQLDKSGLPSDRFFAERPEGSVSTLKIQRTQQEDSAVYLCASDPGQGGGNTIYFGEGSWLTVV.

Many counts were recorded for this clonotype. CDR3 protein: CASSSGRYEQYF. As DNA, the CDR3 is TGTGCCAGCAGCTCAGGACGCTACGAGCAGTACTTC. V usage is TRBV5-4 and J usage is TRBJ2-5; no clear D. The J call may be mistaken, given a closer DNA end match to TRBJ2-7. CDR1 and CDR2 (germline): SGHNT, YYREEE (reference sequence). CDR3 length: 12 residues.

The rearrangement joins TRBV7-2 to TRBJ2-1; 9 nucleotides line up with TRBD1. Per germline, CDR1 SGHTA and CDR2 FQGNSA. The CDR3 runs to 17 residues. V lost 1 base, J lost 5 bases, and 9 bases stayed unmatched. CDR3: CASSLVVGQGRDNEQFF. The DNA for the CDR3 is TGTGCCAGCAGCTTAGTGGTGGGACAGGGTCGGGACAATGAGCAGTTCTTC.

The V gene is TRBV28, the J gene TRBJ2-3; 7 nucleotides align to TRBD1. The CDR3 is 15 amino acids. From germline, CDR1 is MDHEN and CDR2 SYDVKM. Trimming at V came to 6 bases and at J to 0 bases, leaving 6 bases not matched to a gene. CDR3 region: CASRTTGPSTDTQYF. In DNA, the CDR3 is TGTGCCAGCAGGACGACAGGGCCTAGCACAGATACGCAGTATTTT.

This clonotype was recorded at least ten times. At one end the junction does not follow the germline gene, possibly because of a read error. The J gene is TRBJ2-3, the V gene TRBV7-7; no clear D gene. The CDR3 is 13 residues long. Germline CDR1 reads SSHAT; CDR2 reads FNYEAQ (reference sequence). The CDR3 region has the DNA TGTGCTAGCAGCTTAAGCGGCACAGATACGCAGTATTTT. Protein: CASSLSGTDTQYF.

This clonotype is medium-sized. The chain links TRBV12-3 or TRBV12-4 to TRBJ1-6, with D possibly being TRBD1 (6 bases). The V and J ends lost 4 bases and 3 bases respectively, with 10 bases between them. The length of the CDR3 is 15 residues. This CDR3 is CASSSGQFYNSPLHF. The CDR3 DNA sequence: TGTGCCAGCAGTTCAGGACAGTTCTATAATTCACCCCTCCACTTT.

The sample holds one count of this clonotype. V is TRBV7-3 and J is TRBJ2-7; 9 positions match TRBD2. The DNA matches TRBJ2-1 better at its end, which makes the J call doubtful. Germline V gives CDR1 SGHTA, CDR2 FQGTGA. The CDR3 contains 16 residues. For the CDR3, the DNA is TGTGCCAGCAGCTTAGCAGTTGCGGGAGGGCACAATGAGCAGTTCTTC. Translation gives CASSLAVAGGHNEQFF.

This clonotype appeared a few times. This chain joins TRBV10-1 and TRBJ1-3; D is uncertain. Germline V CDR1 and CDR2: WNHNN, SYGVQD (reference sequence). Trimming removed 3 bases at V and 4 bases at J, with 1 base between. CDR3 size: 11 residues. The CDR3 reads CASSDGNTIYF. CDR3 DNA: TGCGCCAGCAGTGACGGAAACACCATATATTTT.

In its sample, this clonotype ranks as medium-sized. V gene TRBV12-3 or TRBV12-4 combines with J gene TRBJ1-2; D not certain. Trimming cost V 2 bases and J 4 bases, with 8 bases left between them. The CDR3 covers 13 residues. The CDR3: CASSLSGVYGYTF. In nucleotides, the CDR3 is TGTGCCAGCAGTTTATCAGGAGTCTATGGCTACACCTTC.

V is TRBV19 and J is TRBJ1-4, with 10 bases identical to TRBD1. Trimming removed 4 bases from V and 3 bases from J; junction bases left unmatched: 5. Germline CDR1 and CDR2: LNHDA and SQIVND (reference sequence). There are 16 residues in the CDR3. CDR3: CASSTRTGGPNEKLFF. CDR3 in DNA: TGTGCCAGTAGTACTCGGACAGGGGGGCCTAATGAAAAACTGTTTTTT.

The rearrangement joins TRBV10-2 to TRBJ1-1; D unresolved. Trimming pared 6 bases from V and 0 bases from J, leaving 11 bases between. This CDR3 spans 14 amino acids. The germline CDR1 and CDR2 sequences are WSHSY and SAAADI. The CDR3 here is CASRAQLMNTEAFF. DNA for the CDR3: TGCGCCAGCAGGGCACAGCTTATGAACACTGAAGCTTTCTTT.